This TCR beta chain is from a study of blood T cells in healthy people across ages. Study-wide results and caveats: Age advanced and TCR beta diversity per million T cells fell, roughly linearly.

In this sample, this clonotype turned up a few times. Its matching antigen is unknown. Then a second PCR, running roughly 6 to 12 cycles, was carried out with a sample-barcoded 5' primer and a J-beta primer mix. TCRdb called the 5' RACE reads again in MiXCR, with one record for every CDR3 protein. Of roughly 1.4 million distinct CDR3 sequences in the sample, approximately 59% are singletons; the top ten hold over 5.5%. The CDR3 has 16 amino acids. The germline V gene encodes CDR1 SGHRS and CDR2 YFSETQ. J was trimmed by 3 bases and V by 2 bases; bases with no gene match: 3. This rearrangement joins TRBV5-1 to TRBJ2-1; 12 nucleotides agree with TRBD2. Input material: blood. The receptor was isolated from a man in his late teens or twenties in good health. CDR3 nucleotides: TGCGCCAGCAGCTTCGGACTAGCGGGACTCTACAATGAGCAGTTCTTC. Amino acids: CASSFGLAGLYNEQFF.